A single sample gave rise to the 21 T cell receptor beta chains below, sequenced in a study of spatial heterogeneity in lung cancer. Documented time point: blood at routine non-recurrence follow-up after resection. From tumor, nontumor lung or frozen PBMC, whole RNA was taken unsorted for sequencing. TCRdb redid the calling of the 5' RACE reads with MiXCR, one entry per CDR3 protein. The sample carries about 120,000 distinct CDR3 sequences, roughly an eighth recorded once. The sequencing here drew on PBMCs, taken at follow-up. These receptor sequences come from a male donor with early-stage non-small cell lung cancer.

The rearrangement uses TRBV20-1 and TRBJ2-5; D not certain. CDR1 is DFQATT and CDR2 is SNEGSKA in the germline V gene (reference sequence). V gave up 3 bases and J gave up 5 bases, with 19 bases separating them. This CDR3 region has 15 residues. CDR3 DNA: TGCAGTGCTAGTATCCTAGAATCTTCGTTGGAGACCCAGTACTTC. Its protein is CSASILESSLETQYF.

This clonotype was observed a handful of times. The V gene is TRBV10-3, the J gene TRBJ1-5, with a possible D match to TRBD1 (6 bases). Germline V CDR1 and CDR2: ENHRY, SYGVKD. This CDR3 region has 13 residues. V shed 8 bases and J shed 6 bases, with 14 bases lying between them. CDR3 amino acids: CAISHQGSQPQHF. The CDR3 nucleotides read TGTGCCATCTCCCATCAGGGGAGTCAGCCCCAGCATTTT.

This clonotype was recorded at least ten times. The rearrangement uses TRBV5-1 and TRBJ2-5; TRBD1 matches at 8 bases. The V and J ends lost 3 bases and 1 base, in that order; junction bases with no gene match: 5. CDR1 and CDR2 (germline): SGHRS, YFSETQ. This CDR3 spans 15 amino acids. The CDR3 DNA follows: TGCGCCAGCAGCTGGGGACAGGAGGGCCAAGAGACCCAGTACTTC. As protein: CASSWGQEGQETQYF.

In this sample, this clonotype turned up many times. The chain has TRBV29-1 and TRBJ1-4; a possible D gene is TRBD1 (5 bases). The CDR3 loop spans 12 amino acids. CDR1 is SQVTM, CDR2 ANQGSEA, per germline. V was clipped by 4 bases and J by 8 bases, with 11 bases between them. The CDR3 spells CSVGRQKEKLFF. Written as DNA, the CDR3 is TGCAGCGTTGGGAGACAGAAGGAAAAACTGTTTTTT. Filled out from reference TRBV29-1 and TRBJ1-4, the complete variable domain reads SAVISQKPSRDICQRGTSLTIQCQVDSQVTMMFWYRQQPGQSLTLIATANQGSEATYESGFVIDKFPISRPNLTFSTLTVSNMSPEDSSIYLCSVGRQKEKLFFGSGTQLSVL.

The rearrangement links TRBV3-1 to TRBJ2-2; TRBD1 agrees at 7 bases. Per the germline V gene, CDR1 is LGHDT and CDR2 is YNNKEL (reference sequence). This CDR3 has 15 residues. V was clipped by 1 base and J by 5 bases; unmatched bases: 4. CDR3 loop: CASSQGPGGTGELFF. As DNA, the CDR3 is TGTGCCAGCAGCCAAGGCCCAGGGGGTACCGGGGAGCTGTTTTTT.

This clonotype turned up a few times. At one boundary the junction diverges from the germline segment, which might be a read error. The genes are TRBV29-1 and TRBJ2-1; D is perhaps TRBD2 (6 bases). Per the germline V gene, CDR1 is SQVTM and CDR2 is ANQGSEA. The CDR3 has 9 amino acids. The CDR3 sequence: CSVELEGLF. Written as DNA, the CDR3 is TGCAGCGTTGAGTTGGAGGGGCTCTTC.

This clonotype has more than one count but fewer than ten. This chain joins TRBV5-1 and TRBJ2-1; D perhaps matches TRBD1 (8 bases). V was cut by 3 bases and J by 6 bases, with 19 bases left in between. Per the germline V gene, CDR1 is SGHRS and CDR2 is YFSETQ. The CDR3 is 16 residues long. CDR3 bases: TGCGCCAGCAGCTCTTCCGGACAGGGCGGGAGCAATGAGCAGTTCTTC. Its protein product is CASSSSGQGGSNEQFF.

The gene calls are TRBV7-9 and TRBJ2-7; D ambiguous. Germline CDR1 SEHNR, CDR2 FQNEAQ (reference sequence). The CDR3 is 11 residues long. With 1 base removed from V and 6 bases from J, the gap between germline ends came to 4 bases. The CDR3 DNA reads TGTGCCAGCAGCTTAGACCGCGAGCAGTACTTC. Its translation: CASSLDREQYF.

This clonotype has at least ten counts. This rearrangement joins TRBV20-1 to TRBJ2-7; 9 bases are a match to TRBD2. J gave up 1 base and V 3 bases, and 4 bases lay outside the gene matches. CDR3 size: 14 residues. The V gene's germline CDR1 is DFQATT and CDR2 SNEGSKA (reference sequence). CDR3 nucleotides: TGCAGTGCTAGTTTAGCGGGGGTTTCCTACGAGCAGTACTTC. Amino acids: CSASLAGVSYEQYF.

This rearrangement joins TRBV5-6 to TRBJ2-7; D ambiguous. Germline V gene lookup returns CDR1 SGHDT and CDR2 YYEEEE. V was clipped by 4 bases and J by 8 bases, with 16 bases between them. There are 13 residues in the CDR3. The CDR3 bases are TGTGCCAGCAGCGTACGGGCCCCAGAGCAGCAGTACTTC. Amino acid sequence: CASSVRAPEQQYF.

This clonotype was recorded a few times. The rearrangement links TRBV2 to TRBJ2-1; TRBD1 matches at 10 bases. J lost 2 bases, V lost 3 bases, and 1 base had no gene match. The CDR3 totals 15 residues. Germline V gene lookup returns CDR1 SNHLY and CDR2 FYNNEI. For the CDR3, the DNA is TGTGCCAGCAGTGAGGACAGGGGGGCCTACAATGAGCAGTTCTTC. It translates to CASSEDRGAYNEQFF.

This clonotype was counted many times. CDR3 nucleotides: TGTGCCACACGGCAGAACACTGAAGCTTTCTTT. Translation gives CATRQNTEAFF. V usage is TRBV27 and J usage is TRBJ1-1; no clear D. The V and J ends lost 10 bases and 1 base respectively, with 7 bases between them. Germline values: CDR1 MNHEY, CDR2 SMNVEV (reference sequence). CDR3 length: 11 amino acids.

V gene TRBV9 combines with J gene TRBJ1-1; D call uncertain. Germline V CDR1 and CDR2: SGDLS, YYNGEE. The CDR3 contains 14 residues. V was shortened by 0 bases and J by 1 base, with 7 bases between the two germline ends. The CDR3 region is CASSVGGKNTEAFF. DNA for the CDR3: TGTGCCAGCAGCGTAGGAGGAAAGAACACTGAAGCTTTCTTT.

This clonotype was observed a few times. V gene TRBV19 combines with J gene TRBJ2-1, with D perhaps matching TRBD2 (6 bases). V was trimmed by 4 bases and J by 7 bases, leaving 14 bases between them. Germline loops: CDR1 LNHDA, CDR2 SQIVND (reference sequence). The CDR3 length is 14 residues. Here the CDR3 DNA reads TGTGCCAGTAGTACAAGGGCGGGGAGGAATGAGCAGTTCTTC. It specifies CASSTRAGRNEQFF.

This clonotype was counted only a few times. This chain uses TRBV11-2 with TRBJ1-3, with no clear D. The V end lost 5 bases, the J end lost 4 bases, and 18 bases lay between the germline ends. The CDR3 is made up of 16 amino acids. CDR1 and CDR2 from the germline V gene are SGHAT and FQNNGV. The CDR3 DNA sequence: TGTGCCAGCAGCATCCTTAGGTCGGGGAGGGGAAACACCATATATTTT. This encodes CASSILRSGRGNTIYF.

This clonotype has a count of ten or more. The V gene is TRBV6-5, the J gene TRBJ2-3; 9 bases fit TRBD1. J gave up 4 bases and V 2 bases, and 7 bases lay outside the gene matches. The germline V gene encodes CDR1 MNHEY and CDR2 SVGAGI. The CDR3 has 16 amino acids. CDR3 nucleotides: TGTGCCAGCAGTTACGTGAGGGGACAGGGTGCAGATACGCAGTATTTT. Encoded protein: CASSYVRGQGADTQYF.

The rearrangement joins TRBV6-5 to TRBJ1-5; D remains ambiguous. The CDR3 spans 12 residues. Germline V gene lookup returns CDR1 MNHEY and CDR2 SVGAGI. Trimming stripped 4 bases from V and 8 bases from J, with 9 bases between. CDR3 coding DNA: TGTGCCAGCAGTTCTACCGGGGAGCCCCAGCATTTT. The encoded protein is CASSSTGEPQHF.

The genes are TRBV7-8 and TRBJ1-3, with D tentatively TRBD1 (5 bases). V was shortened by 2 bases and J by 0 bases, with 8 bases between the two germline ends. The CDR3 contains 15 residues. Germline V gene data show CDR1 as SGHVS and CDR2 as FQNEAQ. The CDR3 reads CASSLNTGSGNTIYF. The CDR3 DNA reads as TGTGCCAGCAGCTTAAACACAGGCTCTGGAAACACCATATATTTT.

This clonotype was detected ten times or more. The V and J genes are TRBV12-3 or TRBV12-4 and TRBJ2-2; no clear D. This CDR3 contains 12 residues. V was cut by 3 bases and J by 8 bases, with 7 bases left in between. The CDR3 spells CASSFEAGELFF. The CDR3 DNA reads as TGTGCCAGCAGTTTCGAGGCTGGGGAGCTGTTTTTT.

This clonotype was observed many times. The chain couples TRBV29-1 to TRBJ1-6, with 7 nucleotides matching TRBD1. Trimming removed 6 bases from V and 7 bases from J; junction bases left unmatched: 9. The V gene's germline CDR1 is SQVTM and CDR2 ANQGSEA. The length of the CDR3 is 14 residues. The CDR3 here is CSVGEGQRNSPLHF. The CDR3 DNA reads as TGCAGCGTGGGGGAGGGACAGCGAAATTCACCCCTCCACTTT.

The chain's CDR3 is CASSSETGLTGELFF. The CDR3 region has the DNA TGTGCCAGCAGTTCAGAGACAGGCCTCACCGGGGAGCTGTTTTTT. The gene calls are TRBV6-2 or TRBV6-3 and TRBJ2-2; weak D call: TRBD1 (6 bases). Germline loops: CDR1 MNHEY, CDR2 SVGEGT. The CDR3 is 15 amino acids. Trimming stripped 4 bases from V and 4 bases from J, with 13 bases between.